These 10 T cell receptor beta chains share one sample of origin, sequenced in a study of patients and donors after allogeneic stem cell transplantation. TCRdb re-called the RT-PCR reads with MiXCR, one entry per CDR3 protein. The table includes about 960,000 distinct CDR3 sequences, roughly 18% detected once. Material for sequencing was blood, either unsorted or a sorted T cell fraction (not recorded which). All receptors derive from a human donor who was either an allogeneic HSCT recipient or a stem cell or donor lymphocyte infusion donor (not recorded which). It is not recorded whose cells these are; they may come from a transplant donor.

This clonotype was recorded many times. The chain has TRBV12-3 or TRBV12-4 and TRBJ2-1, with D perhaps given as TRBD1 or TRBD2 (6 bases each). The CDR3 spans 16 residues. V was pared by 1 base and J by 5 bases, with 15 bases between. Here the CDR3 reads CASSLGGWGANNEQFF. In DNA form, the CDR3 reads TGTGCCAGCAGTTTAGGGGGTTGGGGGGCCAACAATGAGCAGTTCTTC.

This clonotype was seen only a few times. J is TRBJ2-5 and V is TRBV4-2, with 12 positions matching TRBD1. The CDR3 is 21 amino acids. After removal of 0 bases from V and 2 bases from J, the junction contained 16 bases not matched to a gene. Germline V gene lookup returns CDR1 LGHNA and CDR2 YNFKEQ. The CDR3 sequence is CASSQDYARDRGPGGQETQYF. Written as DNA, the CDR3 is TGTGCCAGCAGCCAAGATTACGCCCGGGACAGGGGGCCGGGGGGGCAAGAGACCCAGTACTTC.

The V and J genes are TRBV2 and TRBJ1-4; D is possibly TRBD1 (6 bases). Germline CDR1 and CDR2: SNHLY and FYNNEI. V was trimmed by 11 bases and J by 7 bases, leaving 17 bases between them. The CDR3 has 13 amino acids. The CDR3 nucleotides read TGTGCCGCCGCGGCAGGGGAAGCTGAAAAACTGTTTTTT. Translated, it gives CAAAAGEAEKLFF. The variable domain in full, completed from reference TRBV2 and TRBJ1-4, reads EPEVTQTPSHQVTQMGQEVILRCVPISNHLYFYWYRQILGQKVEFLVSFYNNEISEKSEIFDDQFSVERPDGSNFTLKIRSTKLEDSAMYFCAAAAGEAEKLFFGSGTQLSVL.

This clonotype has only a few counts. The V and J genes are TRBV5-1 and TRBJ2-6, with D maybe TRBD2 (6 bases). The CDR3 consists of 19 residues. Trimming stripped 1 base from V and 0 bases from J, with 17 bases between. Germline V lookup: CDR1 SGHRS, CDR2 YFSETQ. In DNA, the CDR3 is TGCGCCAGCAGCTTGACGCGGGGCGCAACTTTCTCTGGGGCCAACGTCCTGACTTTC. Translating gives CASSLTRGATFSGANVLTF.

In this sample, this clonotype turned up a few times. This chain uses TRBV20-1 with TRBJ2-1; D is unclear. Trimming left V 5 bases short and J 8 bases short, with 16 bases between. From germline, CDR1 is DFQATT and CDR2 SNEGSKA (reference sequence). CDR3 size: 13 residues. The CDR3 is CSAFPIDRYEQFF. The CDR3 DNA is TGCAGTGCTTTCCCGATAGATAGATATGAGCAGTTCTTC.

This clonotype appeared a few times. The chain carries TRBV20-1 and TRBJ2-7; D gene uncertain. V was pared by 2 bases and J by 4 bases, with 9 bases between. Germline CDR1 reads DFQATT; CDR2 reads SNEGSKA (reference sequence). This CDR3 has 12 residues. CDR3 amino acids: CSARLRVYEQYF. The CDR3 region has the DNA TGCAGTGCTAGATTAAGGGTATACGAGCAGTACTTC.

The CDR3 protein is CASSVLLAGGLIEQFF. CDR3 DNA: TGTGCCAGCTCAGTCCTACTAGCGGGGGGGCTAATTGAGCAGTTCTTC. This chain connects TRBV18 to TRBJ2-1; 13 bases agree with TRBD2. The length of the CDR3 is 16 residues. V gave up 5 bases and J gave up 9 bases; unmatched junction bases: 10. CDR1 and CDR2 (germline): KGHSH, LQKENI.

The rearrangement joins TRBV20-1 to TRBJ1-6; the D is unclear. Trimming cost V 0 bases and J 4 bases, with 13 bases left between them. Germline-derived CDR1 and CDR2 are DFQATT and SNEGSKA (reference sequence). This CDR3 spans 16 amino acids. The CDR3 bases are TGCAGTGCTAGAGATTCGGCACTTACTTATAATTCACCCCTCCACTTT. This sequence encodes CSARDSALTYNSPLHF.

This rearrangement joins TRBV20-1 to TRBJ1-1, with 9 bases aligning to TRBD1. Germline values: CDR1 DFQATT, CDR2 SNEGSKA (reference sequence). The ends lost 6 bases at V and 0 bases at J; junction bases unmatched: 17. There are 18 residues in the CDR3. The CDR3 coding sequence is TGCAGTGCCCAACCGAAACAGGGGGCGCGTCCCATGAACACTGAAGCTTTCTTT. Translated, it gives CSAQPKQGARPMNTEAFF.

This clonotype was observed a few times. This chain connects TRBV6-5 to TRBJ2-5; D is undetermined. This CDR3 region has 15 residues. Germline CDR1 and CDR2: MNHEY and SVGAGI. Between the trimmed V and J ends, which lost 0 bases and 1 base, there was a span of 9 bases. The CDR3 region has the DNA TGTGCCAGCAGTTACTCGTTTCGCAGCCAAGAGACCCAGTACTTC. Protein sequence: CASSYSFRSQETQYF.